There are a few counts of the clone carrying this T cell receptor beta chain. Unmatched junction bases numbered 10, after V lost 3 bases and J lost 5 bases. The CDR3 is made up of 16 amino acids. CDR1 SGHTA and CDR2 FQGTGA come from the germline V gene. The TCRbeta library was prepared with unique molecular identifiers. TCRdb passed the PCR reads through MiXCR, listing each CDR3 protein once. There are approximately 340,000 distinct CDR3 sequences in the sample; around 10% occur only once, and 2% to 2.5% lies in the top ten. This specimen comes from a study of T-cell reconstitution after alpha-beta-depleted transplantation in children.

The clonotype was recovered from a human donor who donated a stem cell graft to a child with acute lymphoblastic leukemia. The sample in question was PBMCs from the stem cell graft donor, obtained from the stem cell graft. The chain couples TRBV7-3 to TRBJ2-3; 8 bases map to TRBD2. CDR3 nucleotide sequence: TGTGCCAGCAGCTTCAACACGGGAGGGACGGGAGATACGCAGTATTTT. Translating it yields CASSFNTGGTGDTQYF. Full variable domain (outside the CDR3, taken from reference TRBV7-3 and TRBJ2-3): GAGVSQTPSNKVTEKGKYVELRCDPISGHTALYWYRQSLGQGPEFLIYFQGTGAADDSGLPNDRFFAVRPEGSVSTLKIQRTERGDSAVYLCASSFNTGGTGDTQYFGPGTRLTVL.